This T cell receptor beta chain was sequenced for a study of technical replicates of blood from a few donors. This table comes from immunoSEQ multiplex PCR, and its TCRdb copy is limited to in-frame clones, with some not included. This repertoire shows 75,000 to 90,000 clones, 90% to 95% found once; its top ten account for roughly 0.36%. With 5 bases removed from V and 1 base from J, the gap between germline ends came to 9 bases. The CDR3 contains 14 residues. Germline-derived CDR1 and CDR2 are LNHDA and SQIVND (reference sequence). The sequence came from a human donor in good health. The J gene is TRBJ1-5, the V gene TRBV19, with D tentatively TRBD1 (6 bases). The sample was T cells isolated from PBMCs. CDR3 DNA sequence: TGTGCCAGTAGTCCAGGGGCCAGCAATCAGCCCCAGCATTTT. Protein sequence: CASSPGASNQPQHF.